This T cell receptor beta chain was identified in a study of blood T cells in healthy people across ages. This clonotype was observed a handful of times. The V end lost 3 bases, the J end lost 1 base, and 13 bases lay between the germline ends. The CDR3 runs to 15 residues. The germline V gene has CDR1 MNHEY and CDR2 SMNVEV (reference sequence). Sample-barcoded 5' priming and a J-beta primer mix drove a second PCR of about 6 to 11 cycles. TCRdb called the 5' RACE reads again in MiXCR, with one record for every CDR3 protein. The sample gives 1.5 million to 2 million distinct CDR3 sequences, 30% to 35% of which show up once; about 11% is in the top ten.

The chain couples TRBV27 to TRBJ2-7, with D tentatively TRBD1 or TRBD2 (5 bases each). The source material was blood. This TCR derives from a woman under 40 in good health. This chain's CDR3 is CASSFITGRSYEQYF. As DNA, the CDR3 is TGTGCCAGCAGTTTTATTACGGGGCGATCCTACGAGCAGTACTTC.